What follows is one T cell receptor beta chain and its context. Its specificity is unknown. This entry belongs to a study of OX40 agonist ivuxolimab in advanced cancers. Study summary: Patients with hepatocellular carcinoma, melanoma, renal cell or head and neck cancer made up the dose-escalation patients. Overall study findings and caveats: The study found among the lowest clonal expansion in partial responders at 0.1-3.0 mg/kg.

Enrollment shut out patients with autoimmune disease history or systemic immunosuppression. Using immunoSEQ multiplex PCR, the repertoire was profiled, and TCRdb retains in-frame clones only, with some absent. The sample includes more than 15,000 clones, about 74% of them seen just once. The V end was cut by 3 bases, the J end by 5 bases, with 14 bases between. The germline V gene has CDR1 MNHEY and CDR2 SMNVEV (reference sequence). The CDR3 is 15 amino acids. This material consisted of CD4+ or CD8+ T cells sorted from blood, taken in a trial of the OX40 agonist ivuxolimab. The chain links TRBV27 to TRBJ2-1; D possibly corresponds to TRBD1 (6 bases). The origin of this receptor is an adult with an advanced solid tumor such as melanoma, head and neck, liver or kidney cancer. CDR3 sequence reads: CASSLEQGVDNEQFF. The CDR3 DNA sequence: TGTGCCAGCAGTTTGGAACAGGGAGTCGACAATGAGCAGTTCTTC.